This TCR beta chain was sequenced during a study of response to subunit inactivated influenza vaccine (dated by TCRdb to 2016 to 2018). For the study in its entirety: To follow how T cells responded to a trivalent subunit inactivated influenza vaccine, the researchers relied on deep quantitative profiling of the T cell receptor repertoire.

The time point label here, explained by the study, means: approximately 47 days after influenza vaccine administration. Receptor libraries were prepared by RT-PCR. The sequencer was an Illumina HiSeq 2500. The public reads were reanalyzed by TCRdb: fastp trimming at Q25, MiXCR alignment, in-frame beta chains only. Each CDR3 protein gets just one entry, which takes the most common genes and DNA from the rows behind it. In all, the sample holds 450,000 to 500,000 distinct CDR3 sequences, and approximately 10% of those were seen once. The top ten clones comprise about 12% of the sample. Of note for this clonotype: No cognate antigen has been identified for it. Base quality data are lacking; no much larger clone is found one base away.

CDR1 and CDR2 are read off the germline V gene (reference sequence) as SEHNR and FQNEAQ. V is pared back by 7 bases and J by 6 bases, with 10 bases lying between the germline termini. The CDR3, cysteine through phenylalanine, is 12 amino acids long. Just CDR3 DNA is preserved here, 36 bases in frame from base 1. Overall results and qualifications from the work: The authors proposed that each seasonal influenza vaccination may bring in only a limited number of new T cells.

This clonotype was obtained from a man aged 50-60 years who received an inactivated influenza vaccine. Donor details come from another sample of the same person, matched by shared clones. The chain couples TRBV7-9 to TRBJ2-1, with TRBD2 perhaps the D gene, on 6 matching bases. This specimen was PBMCs from blood, taken 45 days after vaccination. The sequenced DNA: TGTGCCAGCAAGCCCGGGGGCAATGAGCAGTTCTTC. It translates as CASKPGGNEQFF.